Sequencing of this TCR beta chain was carried out in a study of cytomegalovirus exposure and HLA in healthy donors (dated by TCRdb to the late 2010s). For context, the study as a whole: According to an earlier analysis of 550 to 750 of the donors, about 170 million T cells yielded 117 million unique TCR beta sequences and roughly 280 Gb of sequence data. Across about 380 genotyped donors of the cohort, an average of about 240,000 unique TCR beta nucleotide sequences per donor were sequenced, and roughly 20% of those sequences were non-productive. The number of typed donors differed by locus: roughly 629-630 for A, B, C, DRB1 and DQB1; 500 to 550 for DQA1; approximately 600 for DPA1; and 450 to 480 for DPB1. To predict cytomegalovirus infection status, the study brought together high-throughput TCR immunosequencing, statistical association of individual TCRs with disease status, and machine learning. Along with the approximately 650-subject first cohort, a separate validation cohort of over a hundred different subjects was used. An early release covering 550 to 700 HLA-typed donors comprised about 310 gigabases of sequencing data and tens of millions of unique TCR sequences. An earlier analysis of nearly 600 of the donors applied high-throughput TCR beta sequencing to assess whether each TCR beta V gene segment acted as functional or pseudogenic. The study profiled the T cell repertoires of 550 to 700 subjects by immunosequencing and related them to cytomegalovirus serostatus. Of the 300 to 450 genotyped donors, 65% to 90% fell in the genetic ancestry cluster associated with self-reported Caucasian donors. A later genetic analysis took genome-wide SNP genotypes for about 55% of the 666 donors and used that subset as a discovery cohort. Every discovery cohort repertoire had been produced on one sequencing platform. A later analysis re-analyzed previously published TCR beta repertoires from roughly 600 donors and added high-resolution HLA genotyping to study TCR occurrence patterns. HLA typing covered class I and class II loci at four-digit resolution. The aim of the study was to test whether cataloging public T cell receptors could identify signatures of past pathogen exposure. Four to six DR-DQ haplotypes were handled as single units for association and clustering, since linkage in the cohort was strong. Donor age, sex, ethnicity and CMV serostatus were collected together with the repertoire data. Rather than using new phenotypic data, the later analysis identified candidate immune exposures from TCR beta sequences and from how often those sequences occurred across donors. Broad study findings and their caveats: The 87-base-pair reads could not distinguish some IMGT-functional V segments, including TRBV6-2 and TRBV6-3, so those segments were excluded. At a false discovery rate of 0.05, a later analysis linked fewer than 20,000 TCR beta sequences to specific HLA alleles. The classifier was reported to diagnose cytomegalovirus status with high specificity and sensitivity in both the original cohort and the validation cohort. In vitro tests confirmed that a few of the cytomegalovirus-associated TCR beta chains recognize cytomegalovirus antigens. Because HLA typing was missing for some donors at each locus, association tests included only the typed subset. Only TCR beta chains were sequenced in this cohort, and the absence of alpha or paired-chain data limited detectable features. Presence/absence analyses assumed roughly uniform sequencing depth across donors, an assumption that may not hold. The authors suggested that the approach could potentially be generalized to other disease states and immunological phenotypes. A further reported finding was that TCR beta sequences accurately predicted the HLA-A and HLA-B alleles for most subjects in the first cohort. According to a later analysis, TCR association rates differed among HLA loci, with DRB1 alleles showing the most associated TCRs and HLA-C alleles showing the fewest. In a later analysis, HLA-associated TCR beta chains were found to be more clonally expanded and to have lower generation probabilities than equally common non-associated chains. When HLA alleles, especially DR and DQ, strongly co-occurred, TCR associations were difficult to assign to individual alleles. In an earlier analysis of under 600 of the donors, most TCR beta V segments were observed in productive rearrangements about 90% or about 30% of the time, broadly matching IMGT annotations. A later analysis found that most CMV-associated TCR beta chains appeared HLA-restricted, with HLA associations seemingly driven largely by CMV exposure. The earlier analysis of about 600 of the donors excluded roughly 17 rarely observed V segments, including chromosome 9 orphons, because counts were too low. In a later analysis, several top co-occurrence clusters were reported to appear linked to parvovirus B19, influenza, CMV and Epstein-Barr virus. CMV serostatus was the only immune exposure information available for the cohort. Correlated functional status among segregating V segments might be attributable to linkage disequilibrium, but an unknown experimental factor could not be ruled out. A group of highly shared sequence variants was considered likely to be a technical artifact of the sequencing pipeline. Compared with the roughly 710-donor mean, donors in an Asian-associated ancestry cluster had fewer N-insertions in productive TCRs, according to a later genetic analysis. Most TCR sequences were observed very rarely across donors, whereas some public TCRs were present in many individuals. An association between a missense DCLRE1C variant and V-gene and J-gene trimming of TCR beta chains was found in a later genetic analysis and replicated in an independent cohort. A total of 150 or so TCR beta chains were listed by the study as associated with cytomegalovirus.

Libraries came from the immunoSEQ multiplex PCR assay. A mixture of 60 forward primers for TCR Vbeta segments and 13 reverse primers for TCR Jbeta segments was used in the multiplex PCR. The CDR3 region of rearranged TCR beta genes was amplified from genomic DNA by a multiplex PCR assay. Amplified TCR beta libraries were sequenced as 87-base-pair reads on the Illumina HiSeq System. The paper's processing steps were these. A later analysis tallied 75 million to 95 million unique TCR beta chains across the roughly 610 repertoires, and approximately 11 million of those chains were shared by two or more donors. Raw reads were error-corrected and collapsed into unique sequences with a nearest-neighbor algorithm that merged closely related sequences to remove PCR and sequencing errors. V, D and J gene segments were assigned by aligning CDR3 sequences to IMGT reference sequences. For a sequence to be retained, at least a six-nucleotide match to both a V gene segment and a J gene segment was required. Rearrangements were called productive when the CDR3 lacked stop codons and stayed in frame with V and J; all others were non-productive. CDR3 was defined by IMGT convention, running from the second conserved V-encoded cysteine to the conserved J-encoded phenylalanine. The earlier analysis of roughly 590 of the donors excluded sequences that lacked an unambiguous match to a single V gene segment. An earlier analysis of 500 to 600 of the donors classified V segments as functional when productive rearrangements were above 56.7% and as segregating when the standard deviation between donors was above 5%. A statistical classification framework was developed to diagnose cytomegalovirus status using the catalog of TCR beta chain sequences. V and J gene assignment, in a later analysis, came from comparing TCR nucleotide sequences with IMGT/GENE-DB human TR gene sequences. Using the TCRdist pipeline, a later analysis assigned CDR3 sequences along with most-parsimonious VDJ recombination scenarios. In a later analysis, every TCR beta chain was defined by the combination of its CDR3 amino acid sequence and its V-gene family, and reads without a unique V-gene family were dropped. As a way to deal with suspected cross-contamination and a sequencing artifact, a later analysis dropped 592 nucleotide sequences that were highly shared and had low generation probability. In a later analysis, a clonal expansion index was calculated for each public chain from normalized within-repertoire ranks of inferred template counts. Generation probabilities in a later analysis came from a VDJ recombination model fitted to out-of-frame rearrangements, and those results were checked against IGoR. A later analysis scored TCR-TCR, TCR-HLA and TCR-CMV co-occurrence with hypergeometric tests, applying a repertoire-size bias correction to TCR pairs. In a later analysis, false discovery rates were estimated by permuting HLA or CMV assignments 20 times. In a later analysis, co-occurring TCRs were grouped with DBSCAN, and TCRdist sequence similarity was added when clustering was performed within HLA-allele-positive subsets. Repertoires with fewer than 30,000 or more than 120,000 public chains, plus five repertoires with anomalous nucleotide sharing, were excluded from co-occurrence clustering. The immuneACCESS repertoire file appears here via TCRdb, limited to in-frame rearrangements. These files lack a portion of the clones; in checked studies, under half of the deficit traces to unresolved V genes, and the cause of the others is not known. The V and J calls and the clone size are those of that table, but D and trimming were determined from the DNA. This sample comprises around 110,000 clones, around 80% of them detected only once. Over 4% of the sample is in the top ten clones.

The cohort comprised around 700 healthy bone marrow donors. Cohort members were all nominally healthy when sampled, although unrecorded immune exposures were likely present. The donor was CMV seropositive and was included in the group of 250 to 350 seropositive cohort members. Each donor provided a peripheral blood sample, and peripheral blood mononuclear cells were used for TCR beta sequencing. Genomic DNA extraction from the blood cell samples was performed with the Qiagen DNeasy Blood Extraction Kit. Counted from cysteine to phenylalanine, this CDR3 has 14 amino acids. Of the read, only the CDR3 DNA is kept; its 42 bases are in frame from base 1. The germline V gene yields SGDLS for CDR1 and YYNGEE for CDR2. The germline V end is reduced by 0 bases and the J end by 3 bases; junction bases left unmatched: 1. Comments on this clone: Its antigen specificity is not known. No qualities accompany the bases; no much larger clone lies one base away.

This receptor chain uses TRBV9 and TRBJ1-1, and TRBD1 matches 8 of the central bases. This sequence originates from a man in his thirties or forties in good health and CMV-seropositive. The sequenced material came from PBMCs. Here the CDR3 is given as CASSVVQGDTEAFF. Read as DNA, the sequence is TGTGCCAGCAGCGTAGTACAGGGGGACACTGAAGCTTTCTTT.